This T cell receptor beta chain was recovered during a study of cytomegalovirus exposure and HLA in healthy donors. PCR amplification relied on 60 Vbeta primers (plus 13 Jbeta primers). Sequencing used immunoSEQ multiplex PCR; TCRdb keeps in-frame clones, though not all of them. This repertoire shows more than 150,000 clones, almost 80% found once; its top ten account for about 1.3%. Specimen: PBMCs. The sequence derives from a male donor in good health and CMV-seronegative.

The CDR3 DNA sequence: TGTGCCAGCAGTTACCACAGGGGTCGGAACACTGAAGCTTTCTTT. Translated, it gives CASSYHRGRNTEAFF. The chain links TRBV6-5 to TRBJ1-1, with 7 bases identical to TRBD1. The CDR3 runs 15 residues. V lost 2 bases and J lost 1; bases outside the gene matches: 4. Germline loops: CDR1 MNHEY, CDR2 SVGAGI.